One sample yielded the 6 T cell receptor beta chains listed below, sequenced in a study of metastatic and nonmetastatic thyroid tumors. Patients were all untreated before their thyroid surgery. TCRdb recomputed clones from the PCR reads via MiXCR. The table shows fewer than 40,000 clones, with approximately 44% occurring only once. Sequencing was done on a sample of tumor tissue. The receptors were gathered from a male donor with papillary thyroid cancer or a benign thyroid nodule (not recorded which). Some clones in this sample may be carry-over from other donors' samples.

This rearrangement joins TRBV20-1 to TRBJ2-1, with D maybe TRBD2 (5 bases). Trimming pared 2 bases from V and 3 bases from J, leaving 11 bases between. From germline, CDR1 is DFQATT and CDR2 SNEGSKA (reference sequence). This CDR3 region has 14 residues. The CDR3 region has the DNA TGCAGTGCTAGAACTAGTTCAGACTACAATGAGCAGTTCTTC. Amino acids: CSARTSSDYNEQFF.

This chain uses TRBV20-1 with TRBJ2-7; 11 bases agree with TRBD1. V lost 8 bases and J lost 3; bases outside the gene matches: 3. This CDR3 region has 12 residues. Germline-derived CDR1 and CDR2 are DFQATT and SNEGSKA (reference sequence). CDR3 region: CSPGQGDYEQYF. For the CDR3, the DNA is TGCAGTCCGGGACAGGGGGACTACGAGCAGTACTTC.

CDR3 sequence: CSARDPDRVDYGYTF. Written as DNA, the CDR3 is TGCAGTGCTAGAGATCCGGACAGGGTTGACTATGGCTACACCTTC. V is TRBV20-1 and J is TRBJ1-2; 8 positions match TRBD1. The junction had 6 bases not matched to a gene; V was cut back by 0 bases and J by 3 bases. Germline assignment: CDR1 DFQATT and CDR2 SNEGSKA (reference sequence). CDR3 size: 15 residues.

The chain combines TRBV27 with TRBJ2-1; 9 positions match TRBD2. CDR1 is MNHEY, CDR2 SMNVEV, per germline (reference sequence). Germline trimming cut 7 bases from V and 6 bases from J; bases unmatched to any gene: 7. The CDR3 sequence is 14 residues long. CDR3 loop: CASTVSGRFNEQFF. The CDR3 DNA sequence: TGTGCCAGCACCGTTAGCGGGAGATTCAATGAGCAGTTCTTC.

This clone was detected ten times or more. The chain uses TRBV6-1 and TRBJ2-3; D might be TRBD2 (6 bases). Germline lookup yields CDR1 MNHNS and CDR2 SASEGT. V shed 7 bases and J shed 4 bases, with 12 bases lying between them. The CDR3 runs to 13 residues. DNA of the CDR3: TGTGCCAGCATCCGTTGGGAGGCAGATACGCAGTATTTT. It codes for CASIRWEADTQYF.

J is TRBJ2-7 and V is TRBV11-2, with D possibly called TRBD1 or TRBD2 (6 bases each). Trimming took off 0 bases at V and 0 bases at J, with 9 bases between the two ends. The germline CDR1 and CDR2 sequences are SGHAT and FQNNGV. The CDR3 consists of 15 residues. Written as DNA, the CDR3 is TGTGCCAGCAGCTTAGAAGGGGGGAGCTCCTACGAGCAGTACTTC. It specifies CASSLEGGSSYEQYF.